This T cell receptor (beta chain) was sequenced during a study of blood T cell repertoires in COVID-19. The data were produced by immunoSEQ multiplex PCR, yet TCRdb's version contains in-frame clones alone and is incomplete. The sample holds about 190,000 clones, 70% to 85% seen once. Germline V gene data show CDR1 as SGHAT and CDR2 as FQNNGV. The CDR3 sequence is 17 residues long. V shed 4 bases, J shed 5 bases, and the junction held 14 bases outside the gene matches. The clonotype comes from a woman in her twenties or thirties with acute or convalescent COVID-19. V gene TRBV11-2 combines with J gene TRBJ2-5, with 9 positions matching TRBD1. Sequencing was performed on peripheral blood. CDR3 nucleotides: TGTGCCAGCAGCTCGGGACTACAACAGGGGGCTAGGGAGACCCAGTACTTC. Translation: CASSSGLQQGARETQYF.